Listed below are T cell receptor beta chains from one sample, sequenced in a study of shared clonotypes between healthy human individuals. Clones were read by immunoSEQ multiplex PCR, and TCRdb kept only the in-frame ones, dropping some. This sample carries a few hundred thousand clones, roughly three quarters of them seen once, and the ten largest clones take 12%. Sequenced input: PBMCs. The receptors stem from a woman aged 40 to 49 in good health. Some clones in this sample may be carry-over from other donors' samples. CDR3s include the opening cysteine and the closing phenylalanine or tryptophan. The D gene is left open where the match is weak. Size is stated for part of the rows, as once, few or many counts, or as a class when the clone is expanded.

d_gene	j_gene	len	abundance	v_gene	CDR3nt	CDR3aa
.	TRBJ2-7	14	many	TRBV5-4	TGTGCCAGCAGCTTGGGAGCGGATACCTACGAGCAGTACTTC	CASSLGADTYEQYF
.	TRBJ1-1	12	.	TRBV2	TGTGCCAGCGGCACAGGGATTACTGAAGCTTTCTTT	CASGTGITEAFF
.	TRBJ1-1	14	.	TRBV19	TGTGCCAGTAGTAACCTAGGGGCCGACACTGAAGCTTTCTTT	CASSNLGADTEAFF
TRBD1	TRBJ1-1	14	few	TRBV23-1	TGCGCCAGCAGCCACCCACAGGGGAGGAGTGAAGCTTTCTTT	CASSHPQGRSEAFF
.	TRBJ1-1	13	.	TRBV7-9	TGTGCCAGCAGCTTCGCAGCCGGGACTGAAGCTTTCTTT	CASSFAAGTEAFF
.	TRBJ1-4	14	.	TRBV5-5	TGTGCCAGCAGCTCCGGCGGTACTAATGAAAAACTGTTTTTT	CASSSGGTNEKLFF
.	TRBJ2-2	15	few	TRBV2	TGTGCCAGCAGCCTCCTCGTCGTGGAGGGCGGGGAGCTGTTTTTT	CASSLLVVEGGELFF
.	TRBJ2-1	16	.	TRBV5-4	TGTGCCAGCAGCTTGGGGACTGCAAGCTCCTACAATGAGCAGTTCTTC	CASSLGTASSYNEQFF
.	TRBJ1-1	13	many	TRBV19	TGTGCCAGTAGTGCAACAATGAACACTGAAGCTTTCTTT	CASSATMNTEAFF
TRBD1	TRBJ1-3	15	.	TRBV7-3	TGTGCCAGCAGCCAGGGACAGGGAAGGGGAAACACCATATATTTT	CASSQGQGRGNTIYF
.	TRBJ1-5	13	.	TRBV10-3	TGTGCCATCAGTGAGGCAAGCAATCAGCCCCAGCATTTT	CAISEASNQPQHF
.	TRBJ2-7	14	.	TRBV7-2	TGTGCCAGCAGCCCCACCGGGAGCCTATACGAGCAGTACTTC	CASSPTGSLYEQYF
.	TRBJ2-5	15	.	TRBV5-1	TGCGCCAGCAGCAGCGGCGCTACTCCGTCGGAGACCCAGTACTTC	CASSSGATPSETQYF
TRBD2	TRBJ2-2	16	once	TRBV9	TGTGCCAGCAGCGCCGGACTAGCGGCGAACACCGGGGAGCTGTTTTTT	CASSAGLAANTGELFF
TRBD2	TRBJ2-7	15	.	TRBV28	TGTGCCAGCAGTTTAAGGACTAGCGGGAGTTACGAGCAGTACTTC	CASSLRTSGSYEQYF
.	TRBJ1-1	14	.	TRBV21-1	TGTGCCAGCAGCTGCTACACAATTCGCACTGAAGCTTTCTTT	CASSCYTIRTEAFF
.	TRBJ2-2	15	few	TRBV7-2	TGTGCCAGCAGCATGGGACTTACGAACACCGGGGAGCTGTTTTTT	CASSMGLTNTGELFF
.	TRBJ2-7	12	.	TRBV29-1	TGCAGCGTTGGGACTTCCACCTACGAGCAGTACTTC	CSVGTSTYEQYF
TRBD1	TRBJ1-2	15	.	TRBV27	TGTGCCAGCAGGGGGACAGGGGGATCTTCCTATGGCTACACCTTC	CASRGTGGSSYGYTF
.	TRBJ1-1	14	.	TRBV5-8	TGTGCCAGCAGCTTCAAGGAGGGGCACACTGAAGCTTTCTTT	CASSFKEGHTEAFF
.	TRBJ2-7	14	.	TRBV27	TGTGCCAGCAGTTTAAGTAGCGGCCAGCGCGAGCAGTACTTC	CASSLSSGQREQYF
.	TRBJ2-7	14	few	TRBV6-1	TGTGCCAGCAGCCGGGACCGTACCTCCTACGAGCAGTACTTC	CASSRDRTSYEQYF
.	TRBJ1-4	16	.	TRBV7-9	TGTGCCAGCAGCTCCAATCTGGCGGTTACTAATGAAAAACTGTTTTTT	CASSSNLAVTNEKLFF
.	TRBJ2-6	17	.	TRBV7-8	TGTGCCAGCAGCCACGGGCGGGCCGTCTCTGGGGCCAACGTCCTGACTTTC	CASSHGRAVSGANVLTF
TRBD2	TRBJ2-7	16	.	TRBV27	TGTGCCAGCAGTTTTTCCCTAGCGGGAGGCCCCTACGAGCAGTACTTC	CASSFSLAGGPYEQYF
.	TRBJ1-5	14	.	TRBV4-1	TGCGCCGGCAGCCAAGCCCCGATTGTTCAGCCCCAGCATTTT	CAGSQAPIVQPQHF
.	TRBJ1-5	15	many	TRBV27	TGTGCCAGCAGCCCACTCGGGGTATTGTCCCAGCCCCAGCATTTT	CASSPLGVLSQPQHF
.	TRBJ2-1	14	.	TRBV7-9	TGTGCCAGCAGCTTTGGCACAGAGCACAATGAGCAGTTCTTC	CASSFGTEHNEQFF
.	TRBJ2-7	14	.	TRBV28	TGTGCCAGCAGTTCCTTGGAGGACTCCTACGAGCAGTACTTC	CASSSLEDSYEQYF
.	TRBJ1-4	13	many	TRBV7-2	TGTGCCAGCAGCCCCGACAGACGCGAAAAACTGTTTTTT	CASSPDRREKLFF
.	TRBJ2-7	14	.	TRBV30	TGTGCCTGGAGTGTATCCGGCGGCACAGGAGAGCAGTACTTC	CAWSVSGGTGEQYF
.	TRBJ1-3	19	.	TRBV2	TGTGCCAGCGGCAGACCGGGCTCGCGAAACCGATTCTCTGGAAACACCATATATTTT	CASGRPGSRNRFSGNTIYF